The clone carrying this T cell receptor (beta chain) was counted many times. It was through 5'RACE template switching that TCR cDNA was made, with a universal primer site and UMIs added. TCRdb reprocessed the 5' RACE reads via MiXCR and lists one record per CDR3 protein. Among tens of thousands of distinct CDR3 sequences listed, approximately 4.5% were seen once. These data originate in a study of T cells after yellow fever vaccination. This CDR3 is 12 amino acids long. Germline V lookup: CDR1 DFQATT, CDR2 SNEGSKA (reference sequence). V lost 5 bases and J lost 3, with 8 bases in between. The specimen was PBMCs, either bulk or a sorted T-cell subset (CD4+, CD8+, memory, or dextramer-sorted; not recorded which), collected on the day of the yellow fever booster vaccination. This TCR was recovered from a man between 18 and 29 years old who received the YFV17D yellow fever vaccine. The chain is built from TRBV20-1 and TRBJ1-5; unclear D gene. CDR3 region: CSAPVPNQPQHF. The CDR3 coding sequence is TGCAGTGCTCCCGTCCCCAATCAGCCCCAGCATTTT.